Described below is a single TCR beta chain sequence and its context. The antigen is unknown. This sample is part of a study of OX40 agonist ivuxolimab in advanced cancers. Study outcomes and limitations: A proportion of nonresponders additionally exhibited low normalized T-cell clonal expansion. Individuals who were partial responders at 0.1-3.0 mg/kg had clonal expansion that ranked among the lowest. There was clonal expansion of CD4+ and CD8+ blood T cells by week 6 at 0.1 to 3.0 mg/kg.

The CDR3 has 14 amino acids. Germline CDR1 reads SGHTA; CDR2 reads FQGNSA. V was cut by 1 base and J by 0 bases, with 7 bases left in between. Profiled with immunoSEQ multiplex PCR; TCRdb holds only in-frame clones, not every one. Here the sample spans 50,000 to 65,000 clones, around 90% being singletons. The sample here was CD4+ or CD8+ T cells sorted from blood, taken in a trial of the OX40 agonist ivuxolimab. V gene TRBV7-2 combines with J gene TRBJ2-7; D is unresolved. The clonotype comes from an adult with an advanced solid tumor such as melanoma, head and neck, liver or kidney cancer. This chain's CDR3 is CASSLEQSSYEQYF. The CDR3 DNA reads TGTGCCAGCAGCTTAGAACAGTCCTCCTACGAGCAGTACTTC.